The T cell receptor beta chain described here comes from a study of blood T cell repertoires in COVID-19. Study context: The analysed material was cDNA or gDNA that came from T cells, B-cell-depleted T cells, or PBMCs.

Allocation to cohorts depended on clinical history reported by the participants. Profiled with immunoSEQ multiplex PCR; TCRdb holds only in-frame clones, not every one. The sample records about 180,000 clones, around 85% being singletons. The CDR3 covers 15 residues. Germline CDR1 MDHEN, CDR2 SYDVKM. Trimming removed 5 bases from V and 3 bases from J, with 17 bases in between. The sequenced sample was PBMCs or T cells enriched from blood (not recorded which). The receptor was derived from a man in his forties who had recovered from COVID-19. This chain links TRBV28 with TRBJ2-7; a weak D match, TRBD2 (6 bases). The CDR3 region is CASSPWGPGDYEQYF. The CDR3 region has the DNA TGTGCCAGCAGTCCTTGGGGTCCGGGGGACTACGAGCAGTACTTC.